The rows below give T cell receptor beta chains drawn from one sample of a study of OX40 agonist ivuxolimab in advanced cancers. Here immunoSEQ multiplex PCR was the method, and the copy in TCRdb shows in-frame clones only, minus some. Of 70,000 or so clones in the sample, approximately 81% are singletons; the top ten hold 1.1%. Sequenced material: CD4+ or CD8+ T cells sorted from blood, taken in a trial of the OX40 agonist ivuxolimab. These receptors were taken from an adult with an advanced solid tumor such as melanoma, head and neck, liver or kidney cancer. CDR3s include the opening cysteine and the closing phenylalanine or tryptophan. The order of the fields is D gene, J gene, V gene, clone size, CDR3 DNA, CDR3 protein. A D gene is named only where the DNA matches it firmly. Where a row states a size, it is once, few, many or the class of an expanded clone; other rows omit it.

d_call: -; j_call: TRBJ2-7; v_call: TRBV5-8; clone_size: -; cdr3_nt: TGTGCCAGCAGCCCATGGACTTCAAGCTCCTACGAGCAGTACTTC; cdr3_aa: CASSPWTSSSYEQYF
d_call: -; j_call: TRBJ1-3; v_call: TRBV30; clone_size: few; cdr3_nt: TGTGCCTGGAGCCGGGACTCCGGCTCTGGAAACACCATATATTTT; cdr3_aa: CAWSRDSGSGNTIYF
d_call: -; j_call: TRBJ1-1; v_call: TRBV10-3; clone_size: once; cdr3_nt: TGTGCCATCAGTGAGCGGGAGGCGAACACTGAAGCTTTCTTT; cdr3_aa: CAISEREANTEAFF
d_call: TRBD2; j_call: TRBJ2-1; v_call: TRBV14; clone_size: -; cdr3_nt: TGTGCCAGCAGCCAAGCCATGCGGGGGTCCTACAATGAGCAGTTCTTC; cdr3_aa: CASSQAMRGSYNEQFF
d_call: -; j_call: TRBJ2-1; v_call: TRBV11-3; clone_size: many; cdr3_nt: TGTGCCAGCAGCTTAGAGGGGGGGCTTGAGCAGTTCTTC; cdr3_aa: CASSLEGGLEQFF
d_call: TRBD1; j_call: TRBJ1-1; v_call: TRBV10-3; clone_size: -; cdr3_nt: TGTGCCAGCGCCGGGACAGCGAACACTGAAGCTTTCTTT; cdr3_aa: CASAGTANTEAFF
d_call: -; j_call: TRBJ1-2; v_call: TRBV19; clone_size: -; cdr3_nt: TGTGCCAGTAGTAGGGCTGACTCGGGGATGGGGGACTACACCTTC; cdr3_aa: CASSRADSGMGDYTF
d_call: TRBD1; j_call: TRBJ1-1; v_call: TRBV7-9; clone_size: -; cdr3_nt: TGTGCCAGCAGCTTCGACAGGGACACTGAAGCTTTCTTT; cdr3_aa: CASSFDRDTEAFF
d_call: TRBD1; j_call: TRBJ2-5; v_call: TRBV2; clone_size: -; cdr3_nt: TGTGCCAGCCAAGCGACAGGGATGATTCAAGAGACCCAGTACTTC; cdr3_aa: CASQATGMIQETQYF
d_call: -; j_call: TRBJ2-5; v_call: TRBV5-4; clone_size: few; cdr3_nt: TGTGCCAGCAGCCTCGGCCCGACGGAGACCCAGTACTTC; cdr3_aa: CASSLGPTETQYF
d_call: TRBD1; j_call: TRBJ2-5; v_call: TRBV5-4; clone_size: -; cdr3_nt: TGTGCCAGCAGCTTGGCAATGACAGGGTACGAGACCCAGTACTTC; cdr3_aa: CASSLAMTGYETQYF
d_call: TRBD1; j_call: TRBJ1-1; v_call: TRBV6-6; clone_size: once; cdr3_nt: TGTGCCAGCAGTTACCCTCAGGACAGGCCGAACACTGAAGCTTTCTTT; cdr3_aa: CASSYPQDRPNTEAFF
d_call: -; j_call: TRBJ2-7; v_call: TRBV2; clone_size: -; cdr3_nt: TGTGCCAGCAGTGAGGATAGGGCCGAGCAGTACTTC; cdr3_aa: CASSEDRAEQYF
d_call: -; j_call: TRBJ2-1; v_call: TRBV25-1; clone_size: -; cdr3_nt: TGTGCCAGCAGTGGGGGGGTGACCGGGGGCCATGAGCAGTTCTTC; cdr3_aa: CASSGGVTGGHEQFF
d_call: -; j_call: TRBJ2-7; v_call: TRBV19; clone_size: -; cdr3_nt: TGTGCCATGAACGGGGGCACCAGGGCCGAGCAGTACTTC; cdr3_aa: CAMNGGTRAEQYF
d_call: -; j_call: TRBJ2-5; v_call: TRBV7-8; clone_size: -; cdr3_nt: TGTGCCAGCAGCCTCACGGGGACCCAGTACTTC; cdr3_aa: CASSLTGTQYF
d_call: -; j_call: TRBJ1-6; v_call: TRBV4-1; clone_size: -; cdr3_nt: TGCGCCAGCAGCACCCCTTCCCGGGACCCAAATTCACCCCTCCACTTT; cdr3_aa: CASSTPSRDPNSPLHF
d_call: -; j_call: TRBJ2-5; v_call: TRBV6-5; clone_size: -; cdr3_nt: TGTGCCAGCAGTTACTCCCAGGGTCAAGAGACCCAGTACTTC; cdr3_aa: CASSYSQGQETQYF
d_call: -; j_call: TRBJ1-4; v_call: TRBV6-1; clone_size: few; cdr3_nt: TGTGCCAGCGGCAGGGGTGGTGAAAAACTGTTTTTT; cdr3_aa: CASGRGGEKLFF
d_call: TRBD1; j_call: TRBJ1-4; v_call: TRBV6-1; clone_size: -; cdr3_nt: TGTGCCAGCAGCGGAGGGACAGGGAACGAAAAACTGTTTTTT; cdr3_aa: CASSGGTGNEKLFF
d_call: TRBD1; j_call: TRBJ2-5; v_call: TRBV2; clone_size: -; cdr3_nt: TGTGCCAGCAGGGGGACAGAGAAGGGGGAGACCCAGTACTTC; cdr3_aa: CASRGTEKGETQYF
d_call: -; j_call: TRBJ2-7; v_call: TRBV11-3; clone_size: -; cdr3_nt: TGTGCCAGCAGCTTGGGGCCAAGCTCCTACGAGCAGTACTTC; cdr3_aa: CASSLGPSSYEQYF
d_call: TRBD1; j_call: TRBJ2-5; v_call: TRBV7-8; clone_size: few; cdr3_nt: TGTGCCAGCAGCCTAATAACGGTTCGGACAGGGGAATTGAGGGAGACCCAGTACTTC; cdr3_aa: CASSLITVRTGELRETQYF
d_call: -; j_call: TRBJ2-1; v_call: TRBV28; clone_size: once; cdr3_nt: TGTGCCAGCAGACTGACTAGTAAGCCCTACAATGAGCAGTTCTTC; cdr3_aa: CASRLTSKPYNEQFF
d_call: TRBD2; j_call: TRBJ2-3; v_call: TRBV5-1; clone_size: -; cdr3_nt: TGCGCCAGCAGCTTAGCGGGGACAGATACGCAGTATTTT; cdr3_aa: CASSLAGTDTQYF
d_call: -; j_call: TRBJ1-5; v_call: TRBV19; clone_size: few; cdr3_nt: TGTGCCAGCGCGCGAGGGGGGAGTAGCAATCAGCCCCAGCATTTT; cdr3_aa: CASARGGSSNQPQHF
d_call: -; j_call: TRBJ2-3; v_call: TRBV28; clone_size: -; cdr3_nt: TGTGCCAGCGGATTCAGGACAGCCACAGATACGCAGTATTTT; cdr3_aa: CASGFRTATDTQYF
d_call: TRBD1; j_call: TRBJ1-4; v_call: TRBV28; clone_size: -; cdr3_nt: TGTGCCAGCAGTTTAAACCAACCATTGGACAGGGCAACTAATGAAAAACTGTTTTTT; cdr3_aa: CASSLNQPLDRATNEKLFF
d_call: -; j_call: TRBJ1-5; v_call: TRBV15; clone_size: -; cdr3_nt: TGTGCCACCAGCAGAGAGGGCACCAAGGTCAGTCAGCCCCAGCATTTT; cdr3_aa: CATSREGTKVSQPQHF
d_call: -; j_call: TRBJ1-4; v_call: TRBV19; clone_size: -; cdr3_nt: TGTGCCAGTGGACAGCTCGCAACTAATGAAAAACTGTTTTTT; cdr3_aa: CASGQLATNEKLFF
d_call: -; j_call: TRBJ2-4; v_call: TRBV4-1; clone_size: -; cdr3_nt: TGCGCCAGCAGCCAAGCTCAAGGGGCGCCAGGAAACATTCAGTACTTC; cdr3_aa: CASSQAQGAPGNIQYF
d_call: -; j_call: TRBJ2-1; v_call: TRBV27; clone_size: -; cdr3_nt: TGTGCCAGCAGTTTATCTGGGACGCCGAATGAGCAGTTCTTC; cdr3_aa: CASSLSGTPNEQFF
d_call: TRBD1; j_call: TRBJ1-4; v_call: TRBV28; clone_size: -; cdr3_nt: TGTGCCAGCAGGCCGGGGGGACAGGGTGCTGAAAAACTGTTTTTT; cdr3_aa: CASRPGGQGAEKLFF
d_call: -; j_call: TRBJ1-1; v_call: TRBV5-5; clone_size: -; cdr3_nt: TGTGCCAGCAGCTTGGGGCACCAGGGTGGTACTGAAGCTTTCTTT; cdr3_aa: CASSLGHQGGTEAFF
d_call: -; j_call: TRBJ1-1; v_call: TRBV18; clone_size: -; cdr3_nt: TGTGCCAGCTCAACAAACAGGGATACTGAAGCTTTCTTT; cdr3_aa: CASSTNRDTEAFF
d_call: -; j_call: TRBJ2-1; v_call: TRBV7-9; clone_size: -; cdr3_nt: TGTGCCAGCAGCCCCAGGGGTGATTCGGGCAATGAGCAGTTCTTC; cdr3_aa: CASSPRGDSGNEQFF
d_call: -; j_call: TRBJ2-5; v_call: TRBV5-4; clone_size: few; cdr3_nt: TGTGCCAGCAGCTTACCCCGGGGTCAAGAGACCCAGTACTTC; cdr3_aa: CASSLPRGQETQYF
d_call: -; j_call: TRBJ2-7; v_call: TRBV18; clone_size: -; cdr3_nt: TGTGCCAGCTCACCAATACAGGATTCCTACGAGCAGTACTTC; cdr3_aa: CASSPIQDSYEQYF